The clone carrying this TCR beta chain was observed a handful of times. The TCR library protocol was used to attach unique molecular identifiers. These identifiers were attached to individual cDNA molecules. Via MiXCR, TCRdb re-called the 5' RACE reads, giving one row per CDR3 protein. The sample includes some 55,000 distinct CDR3 sequences, around 10% of them seen just once. These data originate in a study of early T cells in non-severe SARS-CoV-2 infection. The V end was cut by 5 bases, the J end by 4 bases, with 11 bases between. CDR1 MNHEY and CDR2 SVGAGI come from the germline V gene. This CDR3 is built from 13 residues.

This specimen was whole blood, taken at baseline. This sequence joins TRBV6-5 and TRBJ1-2, with a tentative D call TRBD1 (5 bases). This TCR came from an adult who was a healthcare worker with PCR-confirmed SARS-CoV-2 infection or an uninfected control (not recorded which). Written as DNA, the CDR3 is TGTGCCAGCAGTGTACAGGCCTCCTATGGCTACACCTTC. It encodes CASSVQASYGYTF.